One and the same sample provided the 18 T cell receptor beta chains below, sequenced in a study of response to subunit inactivated influenza vaccine. TCRdb redid the calling of the RT-PCR reads with MiXCR, one entry per CDR3 protein. This sample has fewer than 200,000 distinct CDR3 sequences, with around 9% found just once. The sequencing used non-naive T cells sorted from PBMCs, collected on the day of vaccination. The receptors were sampled from a man in his fifties or sixties who received an inactivated influenza vaccine.

This clonotype showed up many times. The chain uses TRBV4-2 and TRBJ1-3; D remains ambiguous. The germline V gene has CDR1 LGHNA and CDR2 YNFKEQ. This CDR3 has 19 amino acids. V dropped 0 bases and J dropped 0 bases, with 18 bases sitting between them. The CDR3 loop reads CASSQDKLVQPYSGNTIYF. CDR3 in DNA: TGTGCCAGCAGCCAAGATAAACTGGTTCAGCCCTACTCTGGAAACACCATATATTTT.

The chain combines TRBV2 with TRBJ1-1; maybe TRBD1 (5 bases). CDR1 SNHLY and CDR2 FYNNEI come from the germline V gene. V lost 6 bases and J lost 1, with 12 bases in between. This CDR3 spans 14 amino acids. The CDR3 protein is CASSVGRRNTEAFF. In nucleotides, the CDR3 is TGTGCCAGCAGCGTGGGGCGGAGGAACACTGAAGCTTTCTTT.

This clonotype was seen a few times. The chain links TRBV7-9 to TRBJ2-1; D gene ambiguous. The CDR3 runs 13 residues. CDR1 is SEHNR and CDR2 is FQNEAQ in the germline V gene (reference sequence). Trimming pared 5 bases from V and 1 base from J, leaving 6 bases between. The CDR3 nucleotides are TGTGCCAGCAGCCCCGGGTCCTACAATGAGCAGTTCTTC. Its translation: CASSPGSYNEQFF.

The V call is TRBV20-1, the J call TRBJ1-1, with TRBD1 identical over 8 bases. The CDR3 spans 12 residues. Germline V gene data show CDR1 as DFQATT and CDR2 as SNEGSKA (reference sequence). Trimming took 5 bases from V and 5 from J; bases not matched to a gene: 4. The CDR3 loop reads CSAGQGMTEAFF. The DNA of the CDR3 is TGCAGTGCTGGACAGGGTATGACTGAAGCTTTCTTT.

There are many counts of this clonotype. V is TRBV12-3 or TRBV12-4 and J is TRBJ1-5; D remains unclear. Trimming stripped 1 base from V and 7 bases from J, with 11 bases between. The CDR3 has 14 amino acids. CDR3 loop: CASSLERVGQPQHF. In DNA, the CDR3 is TGTGCCAGCAGTTTAGAGCGGGTCGGGCAGCCCCAGCATTTT.

Ten or more counts support this clonotype. J is TRBJ2-7 and V is TRBV28; D not resolved. Trimming left V 9 bases short and J 4 bases short, with 10 bases between. CDR1 MDHEN and CDR2 SYDVKM come from the germline V gene. This CDR3 contains 11 residues. CDR3 nucleotides: TGTGCCAGTACTCTGGGGTACGAGCAGTACTTC. Protein sequence: CASTLGYEQYF.

The V call is TRBV24-1, the J call TRBJ2-1, with D perhaps matching TRBD1 or TRBD2 (5 bases each). In germline, CDR1 is KGHDR, CDR2 SFDVKD. CDR3 length: 18 amino acids. Trimming cost V 0 bases and J 3 bases, with 17 bases left between them. CDR3 amino acids: CATSDLPGAGPRYNEQFF. CDR3 nucleotides: TGTGCCACCAGTGATTTGCCCGGGGCAGGCCCTCGCTACAATGAGCAGTTCTTC.

The table lists this clonotype with a few counts. The chain is built from TRBV19 and TRBJ2-4, with D possibly matching TRBD2 (7 bases). Germline V gene sequence: CDR1 LNHDA, CDR2 SQIVND (reference sequence). CDR3 length equals 16 residues. V lost 0 bases, J lost 3 bases, and 12 bases lay in between. Here the CDR3 reads CASSIEERGGKNIQYF. The CDR3 DNA reads as TGTGCCAGTAGTATAGAGGAAAGGGGGGGCAAAAACATTCAGTACTTC.

This sequence joins TRBV3-1 and TRBJ2-5, with D unresolved. CDR3 length: 17 residues. Trimming cost V 0 bases and J 0 bases, with 14 bases left between them. CDR1 and CDR2 from the germline V gene are LGHDT and YNNKEL (reference sequence). The CDR3 DNA reads as TGTGCCAGCAGCCAAGATCCCTGGTTCAGAGACCAAGAGACCCAGTACTTC. This codes for CASSQDPWFRDQETQYF.

This clonotype was observed many times. V is TRBV20-1 and J is TRBJ1-5; maybe TRBD1 (5 bases). This CDR3 has 15 amino acids. The germline CDR1 and CDR2 sequences are DFQATT and SNEGSKA (reference sequence). Trimming took off 3 bases at V and 7 bases at J, with 19 bases between the two ends. The CDR3 region is CSARVGAALRQPQHF. DNA for the CDR3: TGCAGTGCTAGGGTAGGGGCAGCCCTAAGGCAGCCCCAGCATTTT.

This clonotype appeared many times. The V call is TRBV29-1, the J call TRBJ2-2; D uncertain. CDR3 length: 11 residues. Germline-derived CDR1 and CDR2 are SQVTM and ANQGSEA. The ends were cut back, 7 bases at V and 1 base at J, with 4 bases in the middle. The CDR3 loop reads CSAGNTGELFF. The CDR3 coding sequence is TGCAGCGCAGGGAACACCGGGGAGCTGTTTTTT.

A few counts support this clonotype. The J gene is TRBJ2-7, the V gene TRBV12-3 or TRBV12-4; D is undetermined. This CDR3 is built from 13 residues. Trimming shortened V by 6 bases and J by 6 bases, and 15 bases separated the two germline ends. CDR3: CASSTDHLGEQYF. The CDR3 bases are TGTGCCAGCAGCACGGATCATCTGGGCGAGCAGTACTTC.

This clonotype was seen more than once but under ten times. V and J are TRBV3-1 and TRBJ2-1; 10 nucleotides match TRBD2. The CDR3 has 16 amino acids. Looked up from germline, CDR1 is LGHDT and CDR2 is YNNKEL (reference sequence). J was trimmed by 3 bases and V by 4 bases; bases with no gene match: 6. DNA of the CDR3: TGTGCCAGCAGCCCCCGGACTAGCGGAAACTACAATGAGCAGTTCTTC. As protein: CASSPRTSGNYNEQFF.

This clonotype was recorded a few times. The genes are TRBV10-3 and TRBJ2-4; TRBD2 might be the D (5 bases). Germline loops: CDR1 ENHRY, CDR2 SYGVKD. The CDR3 runs 17 residues. Trimming took off 0 bases at V and 0 bases at J, with 12 bases between the two ends. CDR3 nucleotide sequence: TGTGCCATCAGTGAGTCGACGGGGTCATCAGCCAAAAACATTCAGTACTTC. Its protein is CAISESTGSSAKNIQYF.

There are many counts of this clonotype. The chain combines TRBV6-5 with TRBJ2-7; 7 bases map to TRBD2. Germline CDR1 MNHEY, CDR2 SVGAGI. V lost 0 bases, J lost 4 bases, and 15 bases stayed unmatched. The CDR3 runs 18 residues. The CDR3, as DNA: TGTGCCAGCAGTTACTCTGTGACTAGCCGTGGTCTCCCTTACGAGCAGTACTTC. It yields the protein CASSYSVTSRGLPYEQYF.

The chain uses TRBV6-1 and TRBJ2-1, with D perhaps TRBD1 (6 bases). Germline CDR1 MNHNS, CDR2 SASEGT. The CDR3 covers 14 residues. V was clipped by 8 bases and J by 2 bases, with 13 bases between them. The CDR3 loop is CASATGSAYNEQFF. CDR3 DNA: TGTGCCAGCGCTACAGGGTCGGCCTACAATGAGCAGTTCTTC.

Ten or more counts support this clonotype. At one boundary the junction diverges from the germline segment, which might be a read error. This chain joins TRBV7-3 and TRBJ2-1; no clear D gene. Germline values: CDR1 SGHTA, CDR2 FQGTGA. CDR3 length: 13 amino acids. The CDR3 sequence is CASSLSSYNEQFF. CDR3 DNA: TGCGCCAGCAGCTTAAGTTCCTACAATGAGCAGTTCTTC.

This clonotype was observed many times. This chain uses TRBV13 with TRBJ1-4; D gene ambiguous. The length of the CDR3 is 14 residues. V was pared by 1 base and J by 8 bases, with 11 bases between. Germline assignment: CDR1 PRHDT and CDR2 FYEKMQ (reference sequence). CDR3 sequence reads: CASSLAHTREKLFF. CDR3 in DNA: TGTGCCAGCAGCTTAGCCCATACAAGGGAAAAACTGTTTTTT.